This T cell receptor (beta chain) originates from a study of blood T cells in healthy people across ages. The second PCR ran about 6 to 12 cycles with a sample-barcoded 5' primer and J-beta primers. TCRdb fed the 5' RACE reads into MiXCR, producing one record per CDR3 protein. The sample includes about 760,000 distinct CDR3 sequences, 20% to 25% seen only once; the top ten take 9.4%. In the case of this clonotype: The antigen is undetermined.

Study-wide results and limits: Unknown CMV status may confound age-related changes in expanded clones.

The same sample was also studied in work on T cells of mothers and their children. That paper states: A few healthy Caucasian mothers and their six children were the donors. Related mother-child pairs shared slightly more overlap than unrelated pairs, but the difference was non-significant.

The sequenced material came from blood. This sequence originates from a boy aged 5 to 17 in good health.

Here the CDR3 reads CASGLGREIQETQYF. CDR3 coding DNA: TGTGCTAGTGGTTTGGGCCGGGAGATCCAAGAGACCCAGTACTTC. The V gene is TRBV12-5, the J gene TRBJ2-5, with D perhaps matching TRBD2 (6 bases). V lost 1 base, J lost 1 base, and 10 bases lay in between. The CDR3 contains 15 residues. Germline CDR1 and CDR2: LGHNT and FRNRAP.